A single sample is the source of the 9 T cell receptor beta chains below, sequenced in a study of shared clonotypes between healthy human individuals. TCRdb's copy holds only in-frame clones and misses some; the assay was immunoSEQ multiplex PCR. The sample holds about 2.1 million clones; around 93% are singletons and the top ten take about 1.7%. Positive CCR7 selection of CD45RO-negative cells yielded the naive CD8 cells, and terminally differentiated effector memory CD45RA+ cells were excluded. The specimen was naive CD8+ T cells from PBMCs. These receptors were obtained from a man aged 18 to 30 in good health. Some clones in this sample may be carry-over from other donors' samples.

The chain is built from TRBV15 and TRBJ2-7; weak D call: TRBD2 (7 bases). The CDR3 contains 17 residues. CDR1 and CDR2 (germline): LNHNV, YYDKDF (reference sequence). Trimming cost V 3 bases and J 7 bases, with 25 bases left between them. The CDR3 is CATSSQWARGLAREQYF. DNA of the CDR3: TGTGCCACCAGCAGCCAATGGGCGCGGGGGCTCGCAAGGGAGCAGTACTTC.

The chain combines TRBV7-9 with TRBJ1-2; D remains ambiguous. The germline V and J ends were trimmed by 3 bases and 8 bases, with 13 bases remaining between them. From germline, CDR1 is SEHNR and CDR2 FQNEAQ (reference sequence). This CDR3 comprises 13 residues. This chain's CDR3 is CASSLSLGEGYTF. DNA of the CDR3: TGTGCCAGCAGCTTGAGTCTCGGAGAAGGCTACACCTTC.

The chain recombines TRBV7-8 with TRBJ2-7; 9 positions match TRBD1. J lost 7 bases, V lost 6 bases, and 31 bases had no gene match. CDR1 SGHVS and CDR2 FQNEAQ come from the germline V gene. CDR3 length: 21 amino acids. In DNA form, the CDR3 reads TGTGCCAGCAGTAACCCCCTGAAGGGACAGGGACATCGCTCCCATTTGAGGGAGCAGTACTTC. Residues: CASSNPLKGQGHRSHLREQYF.

V is TRBV28 and J is TRBJ1-1; D is unclear. Germline V lookup: CDR1 MDHEN, CDR2 SYDVKM. This CDR3 comprises 14 residues. V was shortened by 4 bases and J by 3 bases, with 12 bases between the two germline ends. CDR3 sequence reads: CASSSPREDTEAFF. In nucleotides, the CDR3 is TGTGCCAGCAGTTCGCCTAGGGAGGACACTGAAGCTTTCTTT.

The chain has TRBV27 and TRBJ1-2; TRBD1 is a possible D gene (6 bases). Germline assignment: CDR1 MNHEY and CDR2 SMNVEV (reference sequence). Between the trimmed V and J ends, which lost 4 bases and 6 bases, there was a span of 9 bases. There are 12 residues in the CDR3. CDR3 region: CASSSRGNGYTF. The DNA of the CDR3 is TGTGCCAGCAGTTCCAGGGGCAATGGCTACACCTTC.

The genes are TRBV4-1 and TRBJ2-7; D not resolved. The CDR3 length is 13 residues. Between the trimmed V and J ends, which lost 3 bases and 0 bases, there was a span of 6 bases. CDR1 MGHRA and CDR2 YSYEKL come from the germline V gene. This CDR3 reads CASSHEPSYEQYF. The CDR3 DNA follows: TGCGCCAGCAGCCATGAGCCCTCCTACGAGCAGTACTTC.

The genes are TRBV29-1 and TRBJ2-2; weak D call: TRBD1 (5 bases). V lost 3 bases to trimming and J lost 0 bases, with 8 bases between them. The V gene's germline CDR1 is SQVTM and CDR2 ANQGSEA. The CDR3 is 14 amino acids. The CDR3 reads CSVEGQTNTGELFF. CDR3 nucleotides: TGCAGCGTTGAGGGGCAGACGAACACCGGGGAGCTGTTTTTT.

This clone is a singleton in its sample. The rearrangement uses TRBV19 and TRBJ1-5; no firm D call. The germline CDR1 and CDR2 sequences are LNHDA and SQIVND (reference sequence). The CDR3 is made up of 14 amino acids. Deletions cut 3 bases from V and 7 bases from J, with 13 bases between. The CDR3 sequence is CASSIIRGGQPQHF. The DNA for the CDR3 is TGTGCCAGTAGTATTATCCGGGGTGGACAGCCCCAGCATTTT.

This chain joins TRBV5-5 and TRBJ2-4; 7 bases align to TRBD2. The CDR3 covers 18 residues. CDR1 is SGHKS and CDR2 is YYEKEE in the germline V gene (reference sequence). The J segment lost 1 base and the V segment lost 2 bases, leaving 12 bases of the junction unmatched. For the CDR3, the DNA is TGTGCCAGCAGCTTATTCAGGCTAGCGGTCTCCGCCAAAAACATTCAGTACTTC. This sequence encodes CASSLFRLAVSAKNIQYF.